One and the same sample provided the 18 T cell receptor beta chains below, sequenced in a study of cytomegalovirus exposure and HLA in healthy donors (dated by TCRdb to about 2017). Libraries came from the immunoSEQ multiplex PCR assay. For the multiplex PCR, a mixture combining 60 forward primers for TCR Vbeta segments and 13 reverse primers for TCR Jbeta segments was used. This is the immuneACCESS table as TCRdb keeps it, with only in-frame sequences that have V and J called. A part of the clones is gone; compared with another copy, unresolved V genes explain less than half, and the rest is unexplained. Recorded for this sample are roughly 180,000 clones; roughly 87% of them occurred a single time. Together, the top ten hold less than 2% of the sample. The material sequenced was PBMCs. All receptors derive from a middle-aged man in good health and CMV-seronegative.

This chain uses TRBV19 with TRBJ2-5; perhaps TRBD2 as D (5 bases). From germline, CDR1 is LNHDA and CDR2 SQIVND (reference sequence). There are 14 residues in the CDR3. V lost 4 bases, J lost 4 bases, and 13 bases lay in between. The CDR3, as DNA: TGTGCCAGTAGTAACGGGCAGGCGGGAGAGACCCAGTACTTC. Translating gives CASSNGQAGETQYF. The full variable domain, rest sourced from reference TRBV19 and TRBJ2-5, is DGGITQSPKYLFRKEGQNVTLSCEQNLNHDAMYWYRQDPGQGLRLIYYSQIVNDFQKGDIAEGYSVSREKKESFPLTVTSAQKNPTAFYLCASSNGQAGETQYFGPGTRLLVL.

The chain has TRBV4-1 and TRBJ1-1; TRBD1 matches at 9 bases. V lost 4 bases, J lost 5 bases, and 5 bases stayed unmatched. The V gene's germline CDR1 is MGHRA and CDR2 YSYEKL. The CDR3 is 14 amino acids. The CDR3, as DNA: TGCGCCAGCAGCCGGGACAGGGTAAGGACTGAAGCTTTCTTT. It encodes CASSRDRVRTEAFF.

The chain links TRBV5-1 to TRBJ1-6; 9 bases match TRBD1. The CDR3 extends over 15 amino acids. CDR1 is SGHRS, CDR2 YFSETQ, per germline. V trimming: 0 bases; J trimming: 9 bases; junction bases outside the gene matches: 4. CDR3 residues: CASSLVQGASSPLHF. As DNA, the CDR3 is TGCGCCAGCAGCTTGGTACAGGGGGCGAGTTCACCCCTCCACTTT.

The chain couples TRBV28 to TRBJ2-7; 11 bases map to TRBD2. This CDR3 comprises 14 residues. V lost 6 bases and J lost 2; bases outside the gene matches: 3. CDR1 MDHEN and CDR2 SYDVKM come from the germline V gene. The CDR3 sequence is CASRLAGGAYEQYF. The CDR3, as DNA: TGTGCCAGCAGGCTAGCGGGAGGCGCCTACGAGCAGTACTTC.

This clone was seen just once. This chain joins TRBV4-1 and TRBJ1-4; tentative D call: TRBD1 (6 bases). V dropped 3 bases and J dropped 7 bases, with 18 bases sitting between them. CDR1 and CDR2 from the germline V gene are MGHRA and YSYEKL. The CDR3 is 16 amino acids. CDR3 region: CASSQARTVGGEKLFF. Written as DNA, the CDR3 is TGCGCCAGCAGCCAGGCGAGGACAGTAGGGGGTGAAAAACTGTTTTTT.

The CDR3 sequence is CASSVVGRGWTGELFF. In DNA form, the CDR3 reads TGTGCCAGCAGCGTAGTAGGCAGGGGTTGGACCGGGGAGCTGTTTTTT. The J gene is TRBJ2-2, the V gene TRBV9, with a tentative D call TRBD1 (6 bases). The CDR3 is made up of 16 amino acids. Germline CDR1 reads SGDLS; CDR2 reads YYNGEE. Trimming left V 0 bases short and J 5 bases short, with 14 bases between.

The chain recombines TRBV2 with TRBJ2-3, with TRBD1 matching 7 bases. The V gene end was trimmed by 2 bases and the J gene end by 2 bases; junction bases not matched to a gene: 1. The germline CDR1 and CDR2 sequences are SNHLY and FYNNEI. The CDR3 spans 14 residues. The CDR3 DNA is TGTGCCAGCAGTGAACAGGGGGTCACAGATACGCAGTATTTT. Residues: CASSEQGVTDTQYF.

This chain uses TRBV5-4 with TRBJ2-3; D is uncertain. The CDR3 spans 14 residues. V was pared by 4 bases and J by 2 bases, with 11 bases between. The V gene's germline CDR1 is SGHNT and CDR2 YYREEE (reference sequence). CDR3: CASSLQAPTDTQYF. In DNA, the CDR3 is TGTGCCAGCAGCCTCCAGGCCCCCACAGATACGCAGTATTTT.

The chain links TRBV28 to TRBJ1-5, with a weak D call TRBD1 (6 bases). CDR1 and CDR2 (germline): MDHEN, SYDVKM. The V and J ends lost 1 base and 2 bases respectively, with 12 bases between them. The CDR3 runs to 16 residues. CDR3 loop: CASSLLAGEGNQPQHF. The CDR3 DNA follows: TGTGCCAGCAGTTTATTGGCAGGGGAAGGCAATCAGCCCCAGCATTTT.

With regard to this clone: Different DNA sequences within this sample yield the same CDR3. The chain uses TRBV15 and TRBJ2-5; 8 bases are a match to TRBD1. The CDR3 totals 13 residues. V shed 3 bases and J 5 bases; nucleotides not matched to a gene: 2. Germline V gene lookup returns CDR1 LNHNV and CDR2 YYDKDF (reference sequence). The CDR3 sequence: CATSRDRAETQYF. Written as DNA, the CDR3 is TGTGCCACCAGCAGGGACAGGGCTGAGACCCAGTACTTC. The full variable domain, in which reference TRBV15 and TRBJ2-5 provide the parts outside the CDR3, is DAMVIQNPRYQVTQFGKPVTLSCSQTLNHNVMYWYQQKSSQAPKLLFHYYDKDFNNEADTPDNFQSRRPNTSFCFLDIRSPGLGDTAMYLCATSRDRAETQYFGPGTRLLVL.

V gene TRBV19 combines with J gene TRBJ1-5; maybe TRBD1 (6 bases). CDR3 length: 15 amino acids. Germline CDR1 LNHDA, CDR2 SQIVND (reference sequence). The V end was cut by 7 bases, the J end by 1 base, with 14 bases between. CDR3 residues: CASTQDRSSNQPQHF. CDR3 nucleotides: TGTGCCAGTACCCAGGACAGATCCAGCAATCAGCCCCAGCATTTT.

The V call is TRBV29-1, the J call TRBJ1-2; 11 bases agree with TRBD1. The CDR3 is 16 residues long. CDR1 is SQVTM, CDR2 ANQGSEA, per germline. Unmatched junction bases numbered 9, after V lost 2 bases and J lost 4 bases. The CDR3 DNA is TGCAGCGTTGAAAGGGACAGGGGGACCACCGGCTATGGCTACACCTTC. Translation: CSVERDRGTTGYGYTF.

This rearrangement joins TRBV6-1 to TRBJ2-2; 9 nucleotides align to TRBD2. This CDR3 contains 15 residues. Per the germline V gene, CDR1 is MNHNS and CDR2 is SASEGT. V was clipped by 5 bases and J by 3 bases; unmatched bases: 4. This CDR3 reads CASSPGLAYTGELFF. Written as DNA, the CDR3 is TGTGCCAGCAGTCCGGGACTAGCTTACACCGGGGAGCTGTTTTTT.

The chain is built from TRBV6-5 and TRBJ2-5; possible D gene TRBD1, 5 bases. This CDR3 is built from 15 residues. Trimming cost V 5 bases and J 2 bases, with 15 bases left between them. Germline values: CDR1 MNHEY, CDR2 SVGAGI. In nucleotides, the CDR3 is TGTGCCAGCAGTGGACGACAGACGGCTCAAGAGACCCAGTACTTC. Protein sequence: CASSGRQTAQETQYF.

The chain couples TRBV5-4 to TRBJ2-2; possible D gene TRBD1, 5 bases. V lost 6 bases to trimming and J lost 0 bases, with 9 bases between them. Germline CDR1 SGHNT, CDR2 YYREEE (reference sequence). This CDR3 is built from 14 residues. CDR3 bases: TGTGCCAGCACCCCAGGGACGAACACCGGGGAGCTGTTTTTT. It encodes CASTPGTNTGELFF.

The V and J genes are TRBV27 and TRBJ1-2; a possible D gene is TRBD1 (5 bases). V lost 4 bases to trimming and J lost 2 bases, with 8 bases between them. Looked up from germline, CDR1 is MNHEY and CDR2 is SMNVEV (reference sequence). This CDR3 spans 13 amino acids. The CDR3, as DNA: TGTGCCAGCAGTTCTCGGGGGAACTATGGCTACACCTTC. Protein: CASSSRGNYGYTF.

The chain employs TRBV5-1 and TRBJ1-1, with D uncertain. From germline, CDR1 is SGHRS and CDR2 YFSETQ. This CDR3 region has 14 residues. The V gene lost 4 bases and the J gene lost 0 bases, with 10 bases spanning the gap. The DNA of the CDR3 is TGCGCCAGCAGCCAGATTAACATGAACACTGAAGCTTTCTTT. It codes for CASSQINMNTEAFF.

The chain uses TRBV4-3 and TRBJ2-1, with TRBD2 matching over 10 bases. The CDR3 runs to 15 residues. J was trimmed by 4 bases and V by 4 bases; bases with no gene match: 4. Germline loops: CDR1 LGHNA, CDR2 YSLEER. In DNA, the CDR3 is TGCGCCAGCAGCCCACTAGCGGGGCCGTACAATGAGCAGTTCTTC. It encodes CASSPLAGPYNEQFF.